Listed below are T cell receptor beta chains from one sample, sequenced in a study of T cell repertoires in cytomegalovirus infection. For these TCRs, the target antigens are not known. Each CDR3 protein gets one entry after TCRdb re-called the reads with MiXCR. The data contain roughly 46,000 distinct CDR3 sequences, 20% of them singletons. Sequenced material: PBMCs, sequenced either directly or after in vitro stimulation (not recorded which). The receptors originated from a human donor in good health (CMV status not recorded). Some clones in this sample may be carry-over from other donors' samples. CDR3s include the opening cysteine and the closing phenylalanine or tryptophan. The D gene is left open where the match is weak. The size of a clone is reported for some rows only, either as once, few or many, or as a class for expanded clones.

D | J | size | V | DNA | CDR3
. | TRBJ2-1 | many | TRBV7-9 | TGTGCCAGCAGCCCCAGAGGGGGGGTTCCCAATGAGCAGTTCTTC | CASSPRGGVPNEQFF
. | TRBJ1-6 | many | TRBV12-3/TRBV12-4 | TGTGCCAGCAGGCTGATTAATTCACCCCTCCACTTT | CASRLINSPLHF
. | TRBJ1-5 | many | TRBV12-3/TRBV12-4 | TGTGCCAGCAGCTCGATAGATCAGCCCCAGCATTTT | CASSSIDQPQHF
. | TRBJ1-1 | many | TRBV6-5 | TGTGCCAGCAGTTACCTTAGGCGGCAGACTGTGAACACTGAAGCTTTCTTT | CASSYLRRQTVNTEAFF
TRBD2 | TRBJ2-3 | . | TRBV4-3 | TGCGCCAGCAGCCAAGATTTTCCCGGGACTAATAATTTGGATACGCAGTATTTT | CASSQDFPGTNNLDTQYF
TRBD1 | TRBJ2-1 | few | TRBV20-1 | TGCAGTGCACCCGGGACAGGGTACAATGAGCAGTTCTTC | CSAPGTGYNEQFF
. | TRBJ2-1 | large | TRBV6-2/TRBV6-3 | TGTGCCAGCAGTTACGTCTGGAGAGGGGTGGATGAGCAGTTCTTC | CASSYVWRGVDEQFF
. | TRBJ1-1 | few | TRBV11-2 | TGTGCCAGCAGCCCCGAGGGCACGGGGTACGAAGCTTTCTTT | CASSPEGTGYEAFF
TRBD2 | TRBJ2-3 | many | TRBV7-2 | TGTGCCAGCAGCTCAAACCCTAAAGCGGGAGTGTACACAGATACGCAGTATTTT | CASSSNPKAGVYTDTQYF
. | TRBJ1-1 | few | TRBV7-8 | TGTGCCAGCAGCTCAAACCAGGGGATGAACACTGAAGCTTTCTTT | CASSSNQGMNTEAFF
. | TRBJ1-1 | . | TRBV2 | TGTGCCAGCACTCGGGCGAACACTGAAGCTTTCTTT | CASTRANTEAFF
TRBD1 | TRBJ2-5 | few | TRBV7-9 | TGTGCCAGCAGCTCGGGACAGGGAGAGACCCAGTACTTC | CASSSGQGETQYF
TRBD1 | TRBJ2-1 | . | TRBV5-6 | TGTGCCAGCAGCTTGGGACAGGGCTCGCCACCCTACAATGAGCAGTTCTTC | CASSLGQGSPPYNEQFF
. | TRBJ2-5 | . | TRBV24-1 | TGTGCCACCAGTGATCTCCGCCTTGGCGGGACCCAGTACTTC | CATSDLRLGGTQYF
. | TRBJ2-3 | many | TRBV7-7 | TGTGCCAGCAGCACGTACATCACAGATACGCAGTATTTT | CASSTYITDTQYF
TRBD2 | TRBJ2-7 | few | TRBV28 | TGTGCCAGCACGACTAGCGGGGACGAGCAGTACTTC | CASTTSGDEQYF
. | TRBJ1-2 | few | TRBV5-6 | TGTGCCAGCAGCCTGGGTTCCCCCGGTTTTCTCAGCTACACCTTC | CASSLGSPGFLSYTF
. | TRBJ2-5 | . | TRBV6-2/TRBV6-3 | TGTGCCAGCAGTTACTCGGTCAGCCCTAGTGGGGCCCAGTACTTC | CASSYSVSPSGAQYF
TRBD1 | TRBJ2-3 | few | TRBV7-2 | TGTGCCAGCAGCTTAGTTGGGCAGGGGGCAGATACGCAGTATTTT | CASSLVGQGADTQYF
. | TRBJ2-5 | . | TRBV6-2/TRBV6-3 | TGTGCCAGCAGTTACTCGCGTTCCGGACGGACGGTCAGTCTTGAGACCCAGTACTTC | CASSYSRSGRTVSLETQYF
TRBD1 | TRBJ2-3 | many | TRBV29-1 | TGCAGCGGCCAGGGGGCGCCGGGAGATACGCAGTATTTT | CSGQGAPGDTQYF
. | TRBJ1-4 | . | TRBV9 | TGTGCCAGCAGCCCCAGGCCGACAACTAATGAAAAACTGTTTTTT | CASSPRPTTNEKLFF
. | TRBJ1-5 | few | TRBV20-1 | TGCAGTGCTAGAGGAATAAATCAGCCCCAGCATTTT | CSARGINQPQHF
. | TRBJ2-2 | few | TRBV12-3/TRBV12-4 | TGTGCCAGCACCAGGGAAAGCGGGGAGCTGTTTTTT | CASTRESGELFF
. | TRBJ2-2 | many | TRBV7-8 | TGTGCCAGCAGCCCTAGCCGGACACCGAACACCGGGGAGCTGTTTTTT | CASSPSRTPNTGELFF
TRBD1 | TRBJ1-4 | few | TRBV14 | TGTGCCAGCAGCCAAGGGACAGGGGGTAATGAAAAACTGTTTTTT | CASSQGTGGNEKLFF
TRBD1 | TRBJ1-2 | many | TRBV27 | TGTGCCAGCAGACAAGGCAACAGGGGGCTAGTTCGGGACTATGGCTACACCTTC | CASRQGNRGLVRDYGYTF
. | TRBJ1-2 | few | TRBV29-1 | TGCAGCGTTTCGGGAGCCCGCTATGGCTACACCTTC | CSVSGARYGYTF
TRBD1 | TRBJ2-5 | . | TRBV5-1 | TGCGCCAGCAGCTCAGACAGGGGTGAGACCCAGTACTTC | CASSSDRGETQYF
. | TRBJ2-1 | many | TRBV28 | TGTGCCAGCAGTTCGGGTGCCTACAATGAGCAGTTCTTC | CASSSGAYNEQFF
. | TRBJ2-3 | few | TRBV7-2 | TGTGCCAGCAGCCCCCAAGGCCCCCCTCCAGATACGCAGTATTTT | CASSPQGPPPDTQYF
TRBD2 | TRBJ2-1 | . | TRBV6-2/TRBV6-3 | TGTGCCAGCCTGCGGACTAGCGGGAGGGAAGGCGAGCAGTTCTTC | CASLRTSGREGEQFF
. | TRBJ2-7 | . | TRBV6-5 | TGTGCCAGCAGTTCAGGGACCTACGAGCAGTACTTC | CASSSGTYEQYF
TRBD2 | TRBJ2-3 | many | TRBV19 | TGTGCCAGTAGTGGGGGGACTAGCGGGACCCCTAGCACAGATACGCAGTATTTT | CASSGGTSGTPSTDTQYF
. | TRBJ1-4 | . | TRBV7-2 | TGTGCCAGCAGCTTCTTCGGAGATGAAAAACTGTTTTTT | CASSFFGDEKLFF
. | TRBJ1-1 | . | TRBV7-8 | TGTGCCAGCAGCTTAGGGCAGGCGAACACTGAAGCTTTCTTT | CASSLGQANTEAFF
. | TRBJ2-6 | . | TRBV15 | TGTGCCACCAGCACAGGCCTTCAGGGCTCTGGGGCCAACGTCCTGACTTTC | CATSTGLQGSGANVLTF
. | TRBJ2-7 | few | TRBV27 | TGTGCCAGCAGCCCGGGAGCCTCCTACGAGCAGTACTTC | CASSPGASYEQYF
TRBD1 | TRBJ1-6 | . | TRBV2 | TGTGCCAGCAGTCCCGGGACAGGGGGATCACCCCTCCACTTT | CASSPGTGGSPLHF
TRBD2 | TRBJ2-5 | few | TRBV19 | TGTGCCAGTAGTATAGCCGCCTCTAGCGGGAGACGAGAGACCCAGTACTTC | CASSIAASSGRRETQYF
. | TRBJ1-3 | many | TRBV7-2 | TGTGCCAGCAGCCCCCGTACAGGGAGCTCTGGAAACACCATATATTTT | CASSPRTGSSGNTIYF
. | TRBJ1-5 | many | TRBV6-5 | TGTGCCAGCAGTGTGGACTCGTCAAGGCCCCAGCATTTT | CASSVDSSRPQHF
TRBD2 | TRBJ2-5 | few | TRBV15 | TGTGCCACCAGCCCACTAGCGGTCCAAGAGACCCAGTACTTC | CATSPLAVQETQYF
TRBD1 | TRBJ1-5 | . | TRBV6-6 | TGTGCCAGCAGTTACTTTCGGACAGGGTGGGCCAATCAGCCCCAGCATTTT | CASSYFRTGWANQPQHF
. | TRBJ2-2 | few | TRBV6-1 | TGTGCCAGCAGGCCAGGAGACGGGGAGCTGTTTTTT | CASRPGDGELFF
TRBD2 | TRBJ2-1 | many | TRBV20-1 | TGCAGTGCTAGGGGACTAGCGGGAGAGTACAATGAGCAGTTCTTC | CSARGLAGEYNEQFF
TRBD2 | TRBJ2-7 | few | TRBV6-1 | TGTGCCAGCAGGGGACTAGCGTTCGAGCAGTACTTC | CASRGLAFEQYF
. | TRBJ1-1 | many | TRBV7-2 | TGTGCCAGCAGCTTAGATGGGGGCTTGGGTACTGAAGCTTTCTTT | CASSLDGGLGTEAFF
TRBD1 | TRBJ1-1 | many | TRBV4-2 | TGTGCCAGCAGCCAAGGGGACGGACAGGGGAGGGTTGAAGCTTTCTTT | CASSQGDGQGRVEAFF
. | TRBJ2-7 | many | TRBV7-2 | TGTGCCAGCAGCTTAGTCTCCGACTCCTCCTACGAGCAGTACTTC | CASSLVSDSSYEQYF
TRBD2 | TRBJ2-5 | few | TRBV19 | TGTGCCAGTAGGAATCAGGGAGGGGAGACCCAGTACTTC | CASRNQGGETQYF
. | TRBJ2-1 | few | TRBV27 | TGTGCCAGCAAACCGAACCAGCTCTCCTACAATGAGCAGTTCTTC | CASKPNQLSYNEQFF
. | TRBJ2-3 | many | TRBV7-2 | TGTGCCAGCAGCTCCCGGCTGAGGGGGGACCGCACAGATACGCAGTATTTT | CASSSRLRGDRTDTQYF
. | TRBJ2-1 | few | TRBV7-2 | TGTGCCAGCAGCTTAAATCGGGGTAATGAGCAGTTCTTC | CASSLNRGNEQFF
. | TRBJ2-7 | . | TRBV5-6 | TGTGCCAGCAGCCGGGGACACCCAACCTACGAGCAGTACTTC | CASSRGHPTYEQYF
. | TRBJ2-5 | . | TRBV20-1 | TGCAGTGCTAGAGATCCCAACTTACGCCAGAGAGAGACCCAGTACTTC | CSARDPNLRQRETQYF
. | TRBJ2-3 | once | TRBV5-3 | TGTGCCAGCAGCCCCGCGAGCACAGATACGCAGTATTTT | CASSPASTDTQYF